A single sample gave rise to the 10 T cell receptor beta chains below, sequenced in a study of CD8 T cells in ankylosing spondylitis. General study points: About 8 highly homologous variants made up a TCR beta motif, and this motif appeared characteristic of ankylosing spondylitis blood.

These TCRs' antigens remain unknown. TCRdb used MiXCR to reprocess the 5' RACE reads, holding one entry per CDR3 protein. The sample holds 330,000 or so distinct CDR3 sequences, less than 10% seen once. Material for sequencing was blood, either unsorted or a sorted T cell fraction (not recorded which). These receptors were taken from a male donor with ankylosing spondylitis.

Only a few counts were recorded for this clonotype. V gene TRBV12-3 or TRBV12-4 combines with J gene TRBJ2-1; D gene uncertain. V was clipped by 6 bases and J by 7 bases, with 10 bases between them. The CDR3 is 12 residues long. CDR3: CASSWVVNEQFF. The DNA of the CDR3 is TGTGCCAGCAGCTGGGTGGTAAATGAGCAGTTCTTC.

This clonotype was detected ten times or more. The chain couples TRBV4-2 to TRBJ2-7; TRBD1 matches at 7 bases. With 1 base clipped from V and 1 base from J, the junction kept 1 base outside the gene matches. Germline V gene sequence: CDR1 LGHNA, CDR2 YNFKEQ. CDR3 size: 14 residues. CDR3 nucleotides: TGTGCCAGCAGCCAAGGGGACAGTTCCTACGAGCAGTACTTC. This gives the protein CASSQGDSSYEQYF.

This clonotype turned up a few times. The CDR3 DNA is TGTGCCAGCTCCTGGGGGGTGCACACTGAAGCTTTCTTT. It translates to CASSWGVHTEAFF. The J gene is TRBJ1-1, the V gene TRBV27; D might be TRBD1 (5 bases). Per germline, CDR1 MNHEY and CDR2 SMNVEV (reference sequence). Trimming took 8 bases from V and 3 from J, leaving 13 bases between them. This CDR3 has 13 amino acids.

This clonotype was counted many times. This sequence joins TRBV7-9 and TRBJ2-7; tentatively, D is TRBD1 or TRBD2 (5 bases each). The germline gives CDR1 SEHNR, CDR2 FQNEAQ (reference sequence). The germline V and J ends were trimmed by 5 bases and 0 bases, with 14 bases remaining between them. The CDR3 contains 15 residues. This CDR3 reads CASSRLGDRSYEQYF. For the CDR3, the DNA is TGTGCCAGCAGCCGCCTAGGGGACCGCTCCTACGAGCAGTACTTC.

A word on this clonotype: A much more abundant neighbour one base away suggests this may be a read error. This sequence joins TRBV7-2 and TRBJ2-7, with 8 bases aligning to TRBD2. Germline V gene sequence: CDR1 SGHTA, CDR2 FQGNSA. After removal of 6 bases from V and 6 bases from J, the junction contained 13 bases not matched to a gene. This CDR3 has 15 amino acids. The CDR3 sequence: CASRVASREGPEQYF. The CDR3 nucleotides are TGTGCCAGCAGGGTGGCTTCCCGGGAGGGTCCCGAGCAGTACTTC.

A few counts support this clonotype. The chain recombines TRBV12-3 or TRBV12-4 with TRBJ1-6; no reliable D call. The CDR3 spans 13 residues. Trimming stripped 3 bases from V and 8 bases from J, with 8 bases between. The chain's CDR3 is CASSFSRDSPLHF. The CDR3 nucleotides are TGTGCCAGCAGTTTCTCCCGGGATTCACCCCTCCACTTT.

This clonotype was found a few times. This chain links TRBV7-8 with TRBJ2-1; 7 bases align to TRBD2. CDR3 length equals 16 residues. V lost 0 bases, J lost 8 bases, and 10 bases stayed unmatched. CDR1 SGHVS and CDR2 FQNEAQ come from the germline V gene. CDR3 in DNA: TGTGCCAGCAGCTTAGCCGTAGCGGGTACCCACGATGAGCAGTTCTTC. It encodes CASSLAVAGTHDEQFF.

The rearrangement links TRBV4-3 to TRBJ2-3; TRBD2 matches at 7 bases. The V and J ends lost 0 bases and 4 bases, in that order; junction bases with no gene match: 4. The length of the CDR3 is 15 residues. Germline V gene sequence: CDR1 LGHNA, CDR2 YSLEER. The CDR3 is CASSQEAGDADTQYF. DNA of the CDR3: TGCGCCAGCAGCCAAGAGGCGGGAGATGCAGATACGCAGTATTTT.

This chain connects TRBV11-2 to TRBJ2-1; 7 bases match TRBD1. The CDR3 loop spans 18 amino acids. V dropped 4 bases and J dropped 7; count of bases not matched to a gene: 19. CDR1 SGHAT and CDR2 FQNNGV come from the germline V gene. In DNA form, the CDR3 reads TGTGCCAGCAGCTCCTATCTATCCGGACAAGGGGGCACGAATGAGCAGTTCTTC. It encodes CASSSYLSGQGGTNEQFF.

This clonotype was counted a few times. DNA for the CDR3: TGCGCCAGCAGTGATAGCGGGAATTCCTACGAGCAGTACTTC. Its protein product is CASSDSGNSYEQYF. This chain joins TRBV10-2 and TRBJ2-7; 8 bases are a match to TRBD2. CDR1 and CDR2 (germline): WSHSY, SAAADI. The junction had 2 bases not matched to a gene; V was cut back by 3 bases and J by 1 base. CDR3 length equals 14 residues.